Listed here is a single T cell receptor beta chain. Its antigen is not identified. The sample belongs to a study of siplizumab effects on memory and regulatory T cells. The CDR3 is made up of 17 amino acids. CDR1 and CDR2 (germline): SGHRS, YFSETQ. V lost 7 bases, J lost 12 bases, and 24 bases stayed unmatched. TCRdb's table, derived via immunoSEQ multiplex PCR, lists solely in-frame clones and lacks some. The data contain tens of thousands of clones, 70% to 90% of them seen just once; the ten biggest clones take up roughly 0.25%. Study-level results: Sequences below about 10^-5 frequency were poorly captured, and few alloreactive clones mapped to unstimulated subsets. Siplizumab gave mappable alloreactive CD4+ clones an average Treg-derived fraction of about 64%, against around 29% in controls. There was no confirmation of the suppressive function of proliferating Tregs from siplizumab cultures. In unstimulated cells, naive T cells appeared more diverse than memory T cells and seemed major alloresponse contributors.

This chain uses TRBV5-1 with TRBJ2-1; 8 nucleotides line up with TRBD1. This receptor was identified in a human donor in good health. Material for sequencing was naive CD4+ T cells sorted from blood. CDR3 region: CASRDQLGTGLTIGQFF. As DNA, the CDR3 is TGCGCCAGCCGAGACCAACTCGGGACAGGTCTTACAATTGGGCAGTTCTTC.